This passage covers 14 T cell receptor beta chains from one sample sequenced in a study of Graves' ophthalmopathy and Graves' hyperthyroidism. The authors amplified TCR beta CDR3 regions from RNA transcripts. HTBI-primed first-round RT-PCR preceded second-round multiplex PCR. TCRdb analysed the multiplex PCR reads with MiXCR anew, one entry per CDR3 protein. The data contain over a million distinct CDR3 sequences, about 38% of them seen just once; the ten biggest clones take up around 10%. Sample: peripheral blood or thyroid tissue (not recorded which). Receptor source: an adult man with Graves' hyperthyroidism.

The table lists this clonotype with many counts. The chain has TRBV20-1 and TRBJ2-7; 12 bases agree with TRBD2. The J segment lost 1 base and the V segment lost 5 bases, leaving 3 bases of the junction unmatched. Germline V lookup: CDR1 DFQATT, CDR2 SNEGSKA (reference sequence). The CDR3 contains 14 residues. The CDR3 is CSAQTSGSSYEQYF. DNA of the CDR3: TGCAGTGCTCAGACTAGCGGGAGTTCCTACGAGCAGTACTTC.

This clonotype was seen ten or more times. V gene TRBV29-1 combines with J gene TRBJ2-5; 8 bases match TRBD2. Germline trimming cut 6 bases from V and 5 bases from J; bases unmatched to any gene: 14. The CDR3 length is 15 residues. Germline values: CDR1 SQVTM, CDR2 ANQGSEA. CDR3 residues: CSVSGVAGRVETQYF. As DNA, the CDR3 is TGCAGCGTCTCCGGGGTAGCGGGGCGAGTGGAGACCCAGTACTTC.

The CDR3 nucleotides are TGCAGCGTGGATGCGGGGGAGCTGAGTGAGCAGTACTTC. Protein product: CSVDAGELSEQYF. J is TRBJ2-7 and V is TRBV29-1; TRBD2 matches 7 bases. The germline CDR1 and CDR2 sequences are SQVTM and ANQGSEA. The CDR3 covers 13 residues. The V segment lost 6 bases and the J segment 7 bases; nucleotides outside the gene matches: 12.

This clonotype was detected many times. CDR3 bases: TGTGCCAGCAGCCAAGAGGAAAGGGGGAATTCACCCCTCCACTTT. This gives the protein CASSQEERGNSPLHF. The chain uses TRBV4-2 and TRBJ1-6, with D possibly TRBD1 on 6 matching bases. The CDR3 loop spans 15 amino acids. Germline CDR1 is LGHNA and CDR2 is YNFKEQ. V was shortened by 0 bases and J by 7 bases, with 10 bases between the two germline ends.

This clonotype showed up many times. The chain recombines TRBV20-1 with TRBJ2-7; the D call may be TRBD1 or TRBD2 (6 bases each). Per germline, CDR1 DFQATT and CDR2 SNEGSKA (reference sequence). Trimming stripped 6 bases from V and 2 bases from J, with 17 bases between. The CDR3 has 14 amino acids. The CDR3 here is CSAGGSRGPYEQYF. The CDR3, as DNA: TGCAGTGCGGGGGGCTCTCGAGGGCCCTACGAGCAGTACTTC.

To note about this clonotype: A much larger clone sits a single nucleotide away, making a read error possible. The chain is built from TRBV10-3 and TRBJ1-5; D perhaps matches TRBD1 (5 bases). With 6 bases removed from V and 1 base from J, the gap between germline ends came to 13 bases. This CDR3 comprises 15 residues. Per germline, CDR1 ENHRY and CDR2 SYGVKD. The CDR3, as DNA: TGTGCCATCAGCCGCGACAGTAACAGCAATCAGCCCCAGCATTTT. Protein: CAISRDSNSNQPQHF.

V usage is TRBV9 and J usage is TRBJ1-3, with D hard to call. The CDR3 is 14 amino acids. In germline, CDR1 is SGDLS, CDR2 YYNGEE. V gave up 0 bases and J gave up 2 bases, with 6 bases separating them. The CDR3 loop reads CASSVDFTGNTIYF. The CDR3, as DNA: TGTGCCAGCAGCGTAGATTTTACTGGAAACACCATATATTTT.

V usage is TRBV6-5 and J usage is TRBJ1-5; D is ambiguous. Germline V gives CDR1 MNHEY, CDR2 SVGAGI. V shed 7 bases and J shed 9 bases, with 13 bases lying between them. This CDR3 is built from 12 residues. The CDR3 protein is CASKQLVGPQHF. The CDR3 nucleotides are TGTGCCAGCAAACAACTGGTGGGGCCCCAGCATTTT.

The chain couples TRBV27 to TRBJ1-5; 9 nucleotides line up with TRBD1. Germline V CDR1 and CDR2: MNHEY, SMNVEV (reference sequence). The CDR3 spans 16 residues. The V segment lost 6 bases and the J segment 1 base; nucleotides outside the gene matches: 7. CDR3 protein: CASRQRTGESNQPQHF. CDR3 sequence (DNA): TGTGCCAGCAGGCAACGGACAGGGGAGAGCAATCAGCCCCAGCATTTT.

With respect to this clonotype: A single base separates this from a much larger clone, so it may be a read error. The rearrangement uses TRBV5-5 and TRBJ1-1, with D maybe TRBD1 (5 bases). CDR3 length: 13 amino acids. V lost 3 bases to trimming and J lost 6 bases, with 12 bases between them. Germline CDR1 is SGHKS and CDR2 is YYEKEE (reference sequence). CDR3 sequence (DNA): TGTGCCAGCAGCTCGGAACACAGGCCTGAAGCTTTCTTT. Residues: CASSSEHRPEAFF.

The chain carries TRBV7-3 and TRBJ1-4; D unresolved. Germline loops: CDR1 SGHTA, CDR2 FQGTGA. Trimming pared 1 base from V and 4 bases from J, leaving 13 bases between. The CDR3 contains 16 residues. CDR3: CASSLSLGRHNEKLFF. In DNA, the CDR3 is TGTGCCAGCAGCTTAAGCCTTGGGCGGCATAATGAAAAACTGTTTTTT.

This chain connects TRBV19 to TRBJ2-5, with 7 bases aligning to TRBD1. V trimming: 10 bases; J trimming: 2 bases; junction bases outside the gene matches: 1. The germline gives CDR1 LNHDA, CDR2 SQIVND (reference sequence). This CDR3 has 11 amino acids. The CDR3 nucleotides read TGTGCCACCAGGGGGCAAGAGACCCAGTACTTC. This encodes CATRGQETQYF.

The rearrangement joins TRBV5-1 to TRBJ2-5; D is ambiguous. V was trimmed by 0 bases and J by 2 bases, leaving 11 bases between them. The CDR3 consists of 15 residues. Per the germline V gene, CDR1 is SGHRS and CDR2 is YFSETQ. CDR3 nucleotide sequence: TGCGCCAGCAGCTTGGTGGCAGGTGATCAAGAGACCCAGTACTTC. Its protein product is CASSLVAGDQETQYF.

The chain joins TRBV7-2 to TRBJ1-2; D is uncertain. The CDR3 spans 15 residues. Trimming removed 4 bases from V and 1 base from J, with 13 bases in between. Germline lookup yields CDR1 SGHTA and CDR2 FQGNSA. CDR3 in DNA: TGTGCCAGCAGCTACGGGCTGACCAATAACTATGGCTACACCTTC. As protein: CASSYGLTNNYGYTF.